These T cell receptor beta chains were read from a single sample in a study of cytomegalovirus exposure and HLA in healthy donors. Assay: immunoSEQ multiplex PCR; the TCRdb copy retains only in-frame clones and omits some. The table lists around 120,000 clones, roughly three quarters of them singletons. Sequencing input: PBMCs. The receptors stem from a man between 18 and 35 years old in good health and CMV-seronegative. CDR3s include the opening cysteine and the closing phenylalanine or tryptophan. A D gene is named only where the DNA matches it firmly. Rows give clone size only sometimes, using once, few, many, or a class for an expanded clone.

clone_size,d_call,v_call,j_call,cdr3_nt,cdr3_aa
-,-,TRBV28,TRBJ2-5,TGTGCCAGCAGTTATAGGTGGGAGGAGGACCAAGAGACCCAGTACTTC,CASSYRWEEDQETQYF
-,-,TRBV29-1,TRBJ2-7,TGCAGCGCCCGGGACTTAGGGACGTACGAGCAGTACTTC,CSARDLGTYEQYF
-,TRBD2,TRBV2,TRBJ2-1,TGTGCCAGCAGAACCGGGACTAGCTTCCACAATGAGCAGTTCTTC,CASRTGTSFHNEQFF
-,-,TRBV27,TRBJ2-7,TGTGCCAGCAGTTTCGGACGGGACTACGAGCAGTACTTC,CASSFGRDYEQYF
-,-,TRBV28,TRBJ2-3,TGTGCCAGCAGTTTACCTCGAGGGGGGGCGGGCGAGCAGGAGGGTTTTTATACGCAGTATTTT,CASSLPRGGAGEQEGFYTQYF
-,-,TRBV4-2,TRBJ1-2,TGTGCCAGCAGCCCCGGGAGTTATGGCTACACCTTC,CASSPGSYGYTF
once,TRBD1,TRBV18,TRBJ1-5,TGTGCCAGCTCGCCTCGGACAGGTAGCAATCAGCCCCAGCATTTT,CASSPRTGSNQPQHF
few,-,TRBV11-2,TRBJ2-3,TGTGCCAGCAGCTTAGCCGGGACAGATACGCAGTATTTT,CASSLAGTDTQYF
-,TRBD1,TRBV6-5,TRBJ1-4,TGTGCCAGCAGTTCCCCCGGGACAGCAGAAAAACTGTTTTTT,CASSSPGTAEKLFF
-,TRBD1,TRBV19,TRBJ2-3,TGTGCCAGTAGTATCGACAGGGTAGATACGCAGTATTTT,CASSIDRVDTQYF
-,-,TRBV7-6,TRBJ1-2,TGTGCCAGCAGCTTAAGTTTGAGGGCCTATGGCTACACCTTC,CASSLSLRAYGYTF
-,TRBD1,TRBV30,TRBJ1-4,TGTGCCTGGAGCGGACAGGTTGAAAAACTGTTTTTT,CAWSGQVEKLFF
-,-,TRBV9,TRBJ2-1,TGTGCCAGCAGCGTAGGAGGAGGGGTTGAGCAGTTCTTC,CASSVGGGVEQFF
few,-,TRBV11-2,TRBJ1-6,TGTGCCAGCAGCTTTAGTGATTCACCCCTCCACTTT,CASSFSDSPLHF
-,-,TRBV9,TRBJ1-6,TGTGCCAGCAGCCTATTGTCCTATAATTCACCCCTCCACTTT,CASSLLSYNSPLHF
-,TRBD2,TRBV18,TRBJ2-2,TGTGCCAGCTCTCCTCCGGGACTAGCGTTCACCGGGGAGCTGTTTTTT,CASSPPGLAFTGELFF
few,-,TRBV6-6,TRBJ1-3,TGTGCCACGGGGGGCTCTGGAAACACCATATATTTT,CATGGSGNTIYF
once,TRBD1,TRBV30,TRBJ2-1,TGTGCCTGGAGTAGGGGACAGGGGATGTACAATGAGCAGTTCTTC,CAWSRGQGMYNEQFF
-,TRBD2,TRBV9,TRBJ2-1,TGTGCCAGCAGCGTAACCCCCTCCGGACTAGCGGGAGAGGGAGAGCAGTTCTTC,CASSVTPSGLAGEGEQFF
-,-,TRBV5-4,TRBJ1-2,TGTGCCAGCAGCTTGGGGACAACCTATGGCTACACCTTC,CASSLGTTYGYTF
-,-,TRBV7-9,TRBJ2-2,TGTGCCAGCAGCCCGGGGACTGAGACCGGGGAGCTGTTTTTT,CASSPGTETGELFF
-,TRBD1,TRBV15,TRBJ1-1,TGTGCCACCAGCAGATCCGGACAGGAGAACACTGAAGCTTTCTTT,CATSRSGQENTEAFF
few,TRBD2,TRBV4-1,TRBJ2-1,TGCGCCAGCAGCCAAGATCGTCTCGGAAGGACTAGCCTTCTCGATGAGCAGTTCTTC,CASSQDRLGRTSLLDEQFF
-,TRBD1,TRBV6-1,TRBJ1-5,TGTGCCAGCAGTGAATCGGGACAGGGGCTTAGAGCCCAGCATTTT,CASSESGQGLRAQHF
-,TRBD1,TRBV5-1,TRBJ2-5,TGCGCCAGCAGCTGGCAGACAGGGGGAGAGGGGACCCAGTACTTC,CASSWQTGGEGTQYF